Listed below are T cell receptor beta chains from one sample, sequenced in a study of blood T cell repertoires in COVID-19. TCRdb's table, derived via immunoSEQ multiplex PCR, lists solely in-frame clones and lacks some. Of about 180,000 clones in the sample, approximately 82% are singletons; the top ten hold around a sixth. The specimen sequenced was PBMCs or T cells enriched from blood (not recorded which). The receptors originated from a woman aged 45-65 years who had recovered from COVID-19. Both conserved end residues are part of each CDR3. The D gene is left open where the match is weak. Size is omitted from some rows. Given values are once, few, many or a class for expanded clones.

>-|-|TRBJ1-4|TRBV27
TGTGCCAGCAGGGCCGAGGGGGGGGGTGAAAAACTGTTTTTT
CASRAEGGGEKLFF
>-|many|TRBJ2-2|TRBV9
TGTGCCAGCAGCGGAGGGTTCGTCGGGGAGCTGTTTTTT
CASSGGFVGELFF
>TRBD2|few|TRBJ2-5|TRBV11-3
TGTGCCAGCAGCTTAACCTTCGGACTAGCGGGACAAGAGACCCAGTACTTC
CASSLTFGLAGQETQYF
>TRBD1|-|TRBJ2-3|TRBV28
TGTGCCAGCAGTTCCGGGACAGGGGGTGATACGCAGTATTTT
CASSSGTGGDTQYF
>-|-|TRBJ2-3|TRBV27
TGTGCCAGCAGTTTGGGGCGGAGCACAGATACGCAGTATTTT
CASSLGRSTDTQYF
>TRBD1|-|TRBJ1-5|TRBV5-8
TGTGCCAGTACCCTAGGTGGACAGGGGGCTTCTGGCAATCAGCCCCAGCATTTT
CASTLGGQGASGNQPQHF
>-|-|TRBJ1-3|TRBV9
TGTGCCAGCAGCGCAGCGGTCCGTGACACCATATATTTT
CASSAAVRDTIYF
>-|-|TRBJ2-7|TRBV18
TGTGCCAGCTCACCAGGCCAAAGCTCCTACGAGCAGTACTTC
CASSPGQSSYEQYF
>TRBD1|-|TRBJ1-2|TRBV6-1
TGTGCCAGCAGTGAATTTGGGACAGCTTCCTATGGCTACACCTTC
CASSEFGTASYGYTF
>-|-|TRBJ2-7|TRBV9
TGTGCCAGCAGCGTGGATAACAGGGATGGATACAACGAGCAGTACTTC
CASSVDNRDGYNEQYF
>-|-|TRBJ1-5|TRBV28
TGTGCCAGCAGTTTCCTAGCAATTCAGCCCCAGCATTTT
CASSFLAIQPQHF
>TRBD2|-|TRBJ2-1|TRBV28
TGTGCCAGCTCCGCTAGCGGGATATACTATGAGCAGTTCTTC
CASSASGIYYEQFF
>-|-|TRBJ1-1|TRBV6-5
TGTGCCAGCAGTCGTCGGGGAGGGGGGGCTGAAGCTTTCTTT
CASSRRGGGAEAFF
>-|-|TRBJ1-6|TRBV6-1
TGTGCCAGCAGTGAAGTTGCCCCCGGTGATTCACCCCTCCACTTT
CASSEVAPGDSPLHF
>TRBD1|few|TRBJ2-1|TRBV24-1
TGTGCCACCAGTGATCCGACAGGGTCCTCCTACAATGAGCAGTTCTTC
CATSDPTGSSYNEQFF